This T cell receptor beta chain was retrieved from a study of spatial heterogeneity in lung cancer. Study-wide context: Untreated early-stage non-small cell lung cancer patients, fewer than 85 in total, were the donors. Alpha-chain sequences were consistently detected in smaller numbers than beta-chain sequences.

Study results and limitations: Circulating ubiquitous expanded tumor TCRs were observed more frequently at resection than at follow-up.

A note on this clonotype: Its specificity is not known.

TCRdb re-called the 5' RACE reads with MiXCR, one entry per CDR3 protein. The sample lists 95,000 to 130,000 distinct CDR3 sequences; about 12% were seen once. This CDR3 spans 15 amino acids. V lost 0 bases to trimming and J lost 3 bases, with 9 bases between them. Germline CDR1 reads LGHNA; CDR2 reads YSLEER. The sample's time point: blood at routine non-recurrence follow-up after resection. Whole RNA, which was extracted from tumor, nontumor lung tissue or frozen PBMC, was sequenced without any cell sorting. The TCR originated in a male donor with early-stage non-small cell lung cancer. The chain couples TRBV4-3 to TRBJ2-1; D not certain. The source was PBMCs, collected at follow-up. CDR3: CASSQETNSYNEQFF. CDR3 DNA sequence: TGCGCCAGCAGCCAAGAGACGAACAGCTACAATGAGCAGTTCTTC.